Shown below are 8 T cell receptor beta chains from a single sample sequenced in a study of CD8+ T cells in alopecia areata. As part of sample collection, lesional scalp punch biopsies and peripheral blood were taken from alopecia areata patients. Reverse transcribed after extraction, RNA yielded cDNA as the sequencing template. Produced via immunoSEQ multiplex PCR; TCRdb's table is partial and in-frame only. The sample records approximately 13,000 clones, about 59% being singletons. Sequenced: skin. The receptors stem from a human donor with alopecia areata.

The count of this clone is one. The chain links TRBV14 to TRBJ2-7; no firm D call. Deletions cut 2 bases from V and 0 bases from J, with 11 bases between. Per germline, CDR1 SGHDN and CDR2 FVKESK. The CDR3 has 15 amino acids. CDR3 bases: TGTGCCAGCAGCCAAAGCCAGAGGAGCTCCTACGAGCAGTACTTC. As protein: CASSQSQRSSYEQYF.

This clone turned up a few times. The DNA of the CDR3 is TGTGCCTGGTCCTTTTACGGGACTCCTGACACCGGGGAGCTGTTTTTT. This gives the protein CAWSFYGTPDTGELFF. This chain joins TRBV30 and TRBJ2-2, with D perhaps TRBD2 (6 bases). V was clipped by 5 bases and J by 3 bases, with 19 bases between them. CDR3 length: 16 residues. The germline gives CDR1 GTSNPN, CDR2 SVGIG (reference sequence).

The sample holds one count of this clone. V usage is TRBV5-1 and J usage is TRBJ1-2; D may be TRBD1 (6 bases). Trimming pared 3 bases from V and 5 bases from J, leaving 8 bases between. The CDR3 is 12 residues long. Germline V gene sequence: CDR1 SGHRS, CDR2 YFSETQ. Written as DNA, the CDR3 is TGCGCCAGCAGCTGGGGGGCTTATGGCTACACCTTC. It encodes CASSWGAYGYTF.

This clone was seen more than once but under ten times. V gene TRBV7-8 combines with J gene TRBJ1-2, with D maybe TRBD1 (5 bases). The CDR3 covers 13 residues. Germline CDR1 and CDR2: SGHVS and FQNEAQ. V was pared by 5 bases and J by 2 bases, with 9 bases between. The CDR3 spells CASSPGRNYGYTF. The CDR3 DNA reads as TGTGCCAGCAGCCCGGGACGGAACTATGGCTACACCTTC. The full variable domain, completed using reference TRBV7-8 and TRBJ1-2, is GAGVSQSPRYKVAKRGQDVALRCDPISGHVSLFWYQQALGQGPEFLTYFQNEAQLDKSGLPSDRFFAERPEGSVSTLKIQRTQQEDSAVYLCASSPGRNYGYTFGSGTRLTVV.

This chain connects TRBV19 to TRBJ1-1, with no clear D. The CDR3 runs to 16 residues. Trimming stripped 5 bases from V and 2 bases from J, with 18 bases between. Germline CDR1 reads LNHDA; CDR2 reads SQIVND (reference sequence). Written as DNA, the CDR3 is TGTGCCAGTAGTGCCTTAGGGTTTAGGGCCAACACTGAAGCTTTCTTT. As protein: CASSALGFRANTEAFF.

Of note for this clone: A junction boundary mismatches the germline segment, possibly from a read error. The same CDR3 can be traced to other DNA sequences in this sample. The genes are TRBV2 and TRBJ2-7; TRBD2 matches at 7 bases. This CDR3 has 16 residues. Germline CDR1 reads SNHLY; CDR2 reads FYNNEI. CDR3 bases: TGCGCCAGCAGAATATCCTTTGCTAGCGGACGTTACGAGCAGTACTTC. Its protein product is CASRISFASGRYEQYF.

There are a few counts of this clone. DNA for the CDR3: TGCGCCAGCAGCTTGCGGCACAGGAGGTGGGACACTGAAGCTTTCTTT. It encodes CASSLRHRRWDTEAFF. The rearrangement joins TRBV5-1 to TRBJ1-1; D is perhaps TRBD1 (5 bases). V lost 1 base, J lost 3 bases, and 16 bases lay in between. The CDR3 runs 16 residues. Germline V gene sequence: CDR1 SGHRS, CDR2 YFSETQ.

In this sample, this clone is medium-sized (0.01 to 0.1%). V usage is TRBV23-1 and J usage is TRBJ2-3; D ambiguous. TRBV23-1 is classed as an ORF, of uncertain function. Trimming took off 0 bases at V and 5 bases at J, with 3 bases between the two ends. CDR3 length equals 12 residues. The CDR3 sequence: CASSQSLDTQYF. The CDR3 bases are TGCGCCAGCAGTCAATCGTTAGATACGCAGTATTTT.